This TCR beta chain was sequenced in a study of blood T cell repertoires in COVID-19. Across the study: The samples span acute and convalescent COVID-19 from the United States, Italy and Spain. Nucleic acid was either cDNA or gDNA, and it came from T cells, B-cell-depleted T cells, or PBMCs.

Between the trimmed V and J ends, which lost 0 bases and 1 base, there was a span of 7 bases. Per germline, CDR1 SGHAT and CDR2 FQNNGV. The CDR3 spans 15 residues. Original data processing: It was from reference gene primer amplification that nucleated cell counts were estimated. Assay: immunoSEQ multiplex PCR; the TCRdb copy retains only in-frame clones and omits some. V, J and clone size derive from that table, while D and trimming were established from the DNA sequence. Of roughly 290,000 clones listed, approximately 86% are singletons. The TCR sequence derives from a woman aged 25 to 39 who had recovered from COVID-19. The chain is built from TRBV11-2 and TRBJ1-3; D call uncertain. What was sequenced was peripheral blood. The DNA for the CDR3 is TGTGCCAGCAGCTTAGATCCCAGATCTGGAAACACCATATATTTT. This translates into CASSLDPRSGNTIYF.